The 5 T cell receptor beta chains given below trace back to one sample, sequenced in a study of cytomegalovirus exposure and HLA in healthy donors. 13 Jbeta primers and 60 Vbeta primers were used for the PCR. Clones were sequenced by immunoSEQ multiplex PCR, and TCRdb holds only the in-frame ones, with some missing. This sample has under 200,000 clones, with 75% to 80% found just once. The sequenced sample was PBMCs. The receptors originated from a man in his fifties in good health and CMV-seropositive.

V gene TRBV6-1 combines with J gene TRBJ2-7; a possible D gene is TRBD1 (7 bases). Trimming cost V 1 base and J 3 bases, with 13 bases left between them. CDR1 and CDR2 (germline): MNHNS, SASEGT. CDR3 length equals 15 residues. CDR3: CASSEGAGGFYEQYV. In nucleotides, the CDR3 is TGTGCCAGCAGTGAAGGGGCAGGGGGGTTCTACGAGCAGTACGTC.

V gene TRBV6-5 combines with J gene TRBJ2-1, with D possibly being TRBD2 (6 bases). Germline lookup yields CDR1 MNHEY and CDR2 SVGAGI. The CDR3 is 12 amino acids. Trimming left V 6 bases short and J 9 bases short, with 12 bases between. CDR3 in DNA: TGTGCCAGCAGGGCCTGGAGGGGTGAGCAGTTCTTC. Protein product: CASRAWRGEQFF.

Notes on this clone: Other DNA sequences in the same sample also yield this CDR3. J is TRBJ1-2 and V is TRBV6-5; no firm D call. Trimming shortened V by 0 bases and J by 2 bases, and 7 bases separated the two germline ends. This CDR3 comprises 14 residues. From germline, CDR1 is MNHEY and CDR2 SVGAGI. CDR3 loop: CASSYSPGNYGYTF. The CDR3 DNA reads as TGTGCCAGCAGTTACTCCCCGGGAAACTATGGCTACACCTTC.

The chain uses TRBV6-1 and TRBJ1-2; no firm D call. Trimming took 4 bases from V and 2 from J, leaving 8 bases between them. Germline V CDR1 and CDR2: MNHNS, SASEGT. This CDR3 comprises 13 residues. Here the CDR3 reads CASSVSPNYGYTF. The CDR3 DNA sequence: TGTGCCAGCAGTGTCTCCCCCAACTATGGCTACACCTTC.

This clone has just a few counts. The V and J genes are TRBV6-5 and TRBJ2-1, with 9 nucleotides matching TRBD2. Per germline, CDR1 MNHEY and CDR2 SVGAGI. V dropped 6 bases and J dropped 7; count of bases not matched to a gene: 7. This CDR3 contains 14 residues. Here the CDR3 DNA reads TGTGCCAGCAGAAAGGGACTAGCTAAAAATGAGCAGTTCTTC. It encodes CASRKGLAKNEQFF.